This T cell receptor (beta chain) emerged from a study of identifying expanded T cells in peripheral blood. Findings of the study overall: Over two and four weeks, about 17 and 20 clones changed, versus approximately 1.1 between replicates. Clone count variance between roughly 2-week samples rose with total template count.

A single count supports this clone. Its target is unknown. During the collection period, no donor immune events like infections were recorded. The data were produced by immunoSEQ multiplex PCR, yet TCRdb's version contains in-frame clones alone and is incomplete. The sample shows around 95,000 clones, over 75% of them seen only once. The sequencing sample was made of blood. This clonotype was obtained from a person aged 18 to 69 in good health.

CDR3: CASSRQGIPFTQYF. CDR3 DNA: TGTGCCTCTTCTAGACAGGGCATCCCTTTTACGCAGTATTTT. V is TRBV19 and J is TRBJ2-3; the match to TRBD1 covers 7 bases. J gave up 8 bases and V 11 bases, and 16 bases lay outside the gene matches. Per the germline V gene, CDR1 is LNHDA and CDR2 is SQIVND (reference sequence). The CDR3 is made up of 14 amino acids.